This T cell receptor beta chain was identified in a study of control samples from healthy donors and cancer patients. Sequenced by immunoSEQ multiplex PCR; TCRdb stores in-frame clones only, minus some. The sample consists of more than 5,500 clones, almost 85% of them appearing once. CDR3 length: 16 amino acids. V is TRBV21-1 and J is TRBJ2-7. TRBV21-1 is labeled a pseudogene. Sequencing input: formalin-fixed, paraffin-embedded tissue. The source of this sequence is a female donor with lung cancer. The CDR3 DNA is TGTGCCAGCAGCACCTGGGCCCCAACGGGTCCCTACGAGCAGTACTTC. Amino acids: CASSTWAPTGPYEQYF.